Sequencing of this TCR beta chain was carried out in a study of TIL therapy for anti-PD-1-resistant metastatic lung cancer. Time point here: pre-treatment sample, taken before nivolumab and TIL therapy. With 5 bases clipped from V and 8 bases from J, the junction kept 4 bases outside the gene matches. CDR3 length: 12 amino acids. Germline CDR1 reads SEHNR; CDR2 reads FQNEAQ (reference sequence). This was the immunoSEQ v3 assay. Here immunoSEQ multiplex PCR was the method, and the copy in TCRdb shows in-frame clones only, minus some. The sample records roughly 11,000 clones, 80% being singletons. This clonotype was sampled from a person between 25 and 80 years old with non-small cell lung cancer. Sequencing was performed on blood, taken at baseline. The chain couples TRBV7-9 to TRBJ1-2; TRBD1 aligns across 8 bases. CDR3 DNA: TGTGCCAGCAGCCTGGACAGGGTCGGCTACACCTTC. This encodes CASSLDRVGYTF.